These 32 T cell receptor beta chains were all obtained from the same sample, sequenced in a study of blood T cell repertoires in COVID-19. Assay: immunoSEQ multiplex PCR; the TCRdb copy retains only in-frame clones and omits some. The table records some 240,000 clones, about 90% of them present only once. The specimen was peripheral blood. The receptors here all came from a man aged 55 to 70 with COVID-19, enrolled during active disease.

The chain has TRBV6-5 and TRBJ1-2, with 8 bases that match TRBD1. Germline lookup yields CDR1 MNHEY and CDR2 SVGAGI. The CDR3 is 15 amino acids. The junction had 9 bases not matched to a gene; V was cut back by 6 bases and J by 3 bases. The DNA for the CDR3 is TGTGCCAGCAGGACCCGCTTACAGGGGGACTATGGCTACACCTTC. Translating it yields CASRTRLQGDYGYTF.

The gene calls are TRBV28 and TRBJ2-1, with D maybe TRBD2 (6 bases). V was trimmed by 3 bases and J by 10 bases, leaving 13 bases between them. CDR1 is MDHEN, CDR2 SYDVKM, per germline. The CDR3 length is 13 residues. The CDR3 DNA reads as TGTGCCAGCAGTTTGGGGGGAGTCAGAGAGCAGTTCTTC. As protein: CASSLGGVREQFF.

The chain carries TRBV18 and TRBJ2-3; 7 bases align to TRBD2. V dropped 2 bases and J dropped 0; count of bases not matched to a gene: 2. Per germline, CDR1 KGHSH and CDR2 LQKENI. This CDR3 spans 15 amino acids. CDR3 sequence reads: CASSPTSVSTDTQYF. In DNA, the CDR3 is TGTGCCAGCTCACCAACTAGCGTTAGCACAGATACGCAGTATTTT.

V usage is TRBV19 and J usage is TRBJ1-2, with TRBD1 identical over 7 bases. CDR1 is LNHDA, CDR2 SQIVND, per germline (reference sequence). The CDR3 length is 17 residues. After removal of 7 bases from V and 0 bases from J, the junction contained 14 bases not matched to a gene. The DNA for the CDR3 is TGTGCCAGTACTTCCGACAGGGAACAATCCTCTAACTATGGCTACACCTTC. Its translation: CASTSDREQSSNYGYTF.

This chain connects TRBV4-1 to TRBJ2-7; TRBD2 aligns across 13 bases. After removal of 4 bases from V and 12 bases from J, the junction contained 15 bases not matched to a gene. Per the germline V gene, CDR1 is MGHRA and CDR2 is YSYEKL. The CDR3 runs to 16 residues. CDR3 region: CASSREDPGLAGLRYF. The CDR3 DNA reads as TGCGCCAGCAGCCGGGAGGATCCGGGACTAGCGGGACTAAGGTACTTC.

Details on this clone: Other DNA sequences in the same sample also yield this CDR3. The chain joins TRBV6-5 to TRBJ2-2; D gene uncertain. V lost 4 bases and J lost 2, with 5 bases in between. This CDR3 region has 13 residues. CDR1 and CDR2 from the germline V gene are MNHEY and SVGAGI. The CDR3 sequence: CASSSGNTGELFF. DNA for the CDR3: TGTGCCAGCAGTTCAGGAAACACCGGGGAGCTGTTTTTT.

The chain joins TRBV5-8 to TRBJ1-6; D is ambiguous. This CDR3 spans 15 amino acids. From germline, CDR1 is SGHTS and CDR2 YDEGEE. Trimming removed 3 bases from V and 1 base from J, with 8 bases in between. CDR3 amino acids: CASSSGVSYNSPLHF. Here the CDR3 DNA reads TGTGCCAGCAGCTCCGGGGTGTCCTATAATTCACCCCTCCACTTT.

The V and J genes are TRBV2 and TRBJ2-1; 10 bases align to TRBD1. V lost 7 bases to trimming and J lost 6 bases; unmatched junction nucleotides: 3. The CDR3 contains 13 residues. Germline V gives CDR1 SNHLY, CDR2 FYNNEI. This chain's CDR3 is CASTRDRGNEQFF. The CDR3 region has the DNA TGTGCCAGCACTCGGGACAGGGGCAATGAGCAGTTCTTC.

The chain carries TRBV9 and TRBJ2-2, with 10 bases that match TRBD1. This CDR3 contains 16 residues. V lost 3 bases to trimming and J lost 1 base; unmatched junction nucleotides: 3. Germline CDR1 is SGDLS and CDR2 is YYNGEE. The CDR3 loop is CASSGQGAWNTGELFF. CDR3 nucleotide sequence: TGTGCCAGCAGCGGACAGGGGGCATGGAACACCGGGGAGCTGTTTTTT.

The V and J genes are TRBV5-8 and TRBJ1-5; D uncertain. This CDR3 has 14 amino acids. V was pared by 5 bases and J by 1 base, with 10 bases between. From germline, CDR1 is SGHTS and CDR2 YDEGEE. The CDR3 spells CASSWVRSNQPQHF. The DNA for the CDR3 is TGTGCCAGCAGTTGGGTGAGGAGCAATCAGCCCCAGCATTTT.

The chain combines TRBV5-1 with TRBJ1-4, with D possibly TRBD1 on 5 matching bases. Germline values: CDR1 SGHRS, CDR2 YFSETQ. The CDR3 sequence is 13 residues long. V gave up 2 bases and J gave up 7 bases, with 9 bases separating them. The CDR3 nucleotides read TGCGCCAGCAGCTTCCAGGGCGGTGAAAAACTGTTTTTT. As protein: CASSFQGGEKLFF.

The gene calls are TRBV6-4 and TRBJ2-2; 8 positions agree with TRBD1. Unmatched junction bases numbered 2, after V lost 0 bases and J lost 2 bases. The CDR3 extends over 16 amino acids. From germline, CDR1 is MRHNA and CDR2 SNTAGT. DNA of the CDR3: TGTGCCAGCAGTGACTCTACAGGGGGAAACACCGGGGAGCTGTTTTTT. Protein sequence: CASSDSTGGNTGELFF.

J is TRBJ1-2 and V is TRBV24-1, with 10 bases fitting TRBD1. Germline CDR1 KGHDR, CDR2 SFDVKD. This CDR3 comprises 13 residues. Trimming removed 4 bases from V and 7 bases from J; junction bases left unmatched: 2. CDR3 region: CATSDRTGGGYTF. CDR3 DNA sequence: TGTGCCACCAGTGACCGGACAGGGGGTGGCTACACCTTC.

This chain connects TRBV29-1 to TRBJ2-3, with D possibly TRBD2 on 5 matching bases. The CDR3 has 14 residues. The germline gives CDR1 SQVTM, CDR2 ANQGSEA. Trimming stripped 4 bases from V and 1 base from J, with 12 bases between. The CDR3, as DNA: TGCAGCGTTGTTCTCGGGGTCCGCACAGATACGCAGTATTTT. It codes for CSVVLGVRTDTQYF.

CDR3 protein: CATSRGPSAGFNEQFF. CDR3 sequence (DNA): TGTGCCACCAGCAGGGGACCTTCGGCGGGGTTCAATGAGCAGTTCTTC. The chain combines TRBV15 with TRBJ2-1, with TRBD2 as a possible D gene (6 bases). Trimming cost V 3 bases and J 6 bases, with 18 bases left between them. Germline V gene lookup returns CDR1 LNHNV and CDR2 YYDKDF (reference sequence). The CDR3 extends over 16 amino acids.

V usage is TRBV25-1 and J usage is TRBJ2-7, with 8 bases aligning to TRBD2. Per germline, CDR1 MGHDK and CDR2 SYGVNS. The V and J ends lost 2 bases and 2 bases, in that order; junction bases with no gene match: 2. This CDR3 contains 14 residues. CDR3: CASSESGRTYEQYF. CDR3 sequence (DNA): TGTGCCAGCAGTGAAAGCGGGAGAACCTACGAGCAGTACTTC.

V gene TRBV6-6 combines with J gene TRBJ1-1; D is perhaps TRBD1 (6 bases). The CDR3 is made up of 15 amino acids. V lost 4 bases and J 1 base, leaving 13 bases between the germline ends. Germline assignment: CDR1 MNHNY and CDR2 SVGAGI (reference sequence). This chain's CDR3 is CASSFDRSSNTEAFF. In DNA, the CDR3 is TGTGCCAGCAGTTTCGACAGGAGCTCGAACACTGAAGCTTTCTTT.

The rearrangement uses TRBV6-6 and TRBJ1-3; D gene uncertain. With 7 bases removed from V and 0 bases from J, the gap between germline ends came to 7 bases. This CDR3 has 13 residues. CDR1 and CDR2 from the germline V gene are MNHNY and SVGAGI (reference sequence). The DNA for the CDR3 is TGTGCCAGCACCCACACCTCTGGAAACACCATATATTTT. Its translation is CASTHTSGNTIYF.

The CDR3 is CASSEGGRGPGYTF. CDR3 bases: TGTGCCAGCAGTGAAGGCGGCAGGGGGCCCGGCTACACCTTC. V and J are TRBV6-1 and TRBJ1-2; 8 bases map to TRBD1. This CDR3 has 14 amino acids. CDR1 MNHNS and CDR2 SASEGT come from the germline V gene. J lost 8 bases, V lost 1 base, and 6 bases had no gene match.

This clone was picked up one time. The chain carries TRBV7-6 and TRBJ2-7; 8 nucleotides agree with TRBD1. The V segment lost 5 bases and the J segment 5 bases; nucleotides outside the gene matches: 11. The germline V gene encodes CDR1 SGHVS and CDR2 FNYEAQ. CDR3 length equals 15 residues. In DNA form, the CDR3 reads TGTGCCAGCAGCCCTCGGACAGGGCTCCCGAACGAGCAGTACTTC. Its protein is CASSPRTGLPNEQYF.

As for this clone: The same CDR3 is also encoded by other DNA sequences in this sample. The chain is built from TRBV20-1 and TRBJ2-7, with no clear D. V was trimmed by 2 bases and J by 5 bases, leaving 7 bases between them. Germline values: CDR1 DFQATT, CDR2 SNEGSKA (reference sequence). The length of the CDR3 is 11 residues. CDR3 loop: CSARSGHEQYF. In DNA form, the CDR3 reads TGCAGTGCTAGAAGTGGGCACGAGCAGTACTTC.

The rearrangement uses TRBV7-2 and TRBJ1-3; D unresolved. Between the trimmed V and J ends, which lost 1 base and 3 bases, there was a span of 22 bases. This CDR3 has 19 residues. The germline CDR1 and CDR2 sequences are SGHTA and FQGNSA. CDR3 sequence (DNA): TGTGCCAGCAGCTTAGAAGACCCAGGTGGTTCGCCTTTTGGAAACACCATATATTTT. Its translation is CASSLEDPGGSPFGNTIYF.

This clone was seen just once. This chain joins TRBV28 and TRBJ1-1, with 12 bases lining up with TRBD1. Germline CDR1 and CDR2: MDHEN and SYDVKM. Losses at the gene ends were 0 bases for V and 6 bases for J; bases not matched to a gene: 5. This CDR3 region has 16 residues. CDR3 sequence (DNA): TGTGCCAGCAGTTTATGGGGACAGGGGGCTAGGGCTGAAGCTTTCTTT. Protein product: CASSLWGQGARAEAFF.

The chain recombines TRBV11-2 with TRBJ1-5; possibly TRBD1 for D (6 bases). V lost 2 bases and J 7 bases, leaving 12 bases between the germline ends. CDR3 length equals 14 residues. Germline V gene sequence: CDR1 SGHAT, CDR2 FQNNGV. CDR3 region: CASSLTQGNQPQHF. In nucleotides, the CDR3 is TGTGCCAGCAGCTTAACCCAGGGGAACCAGCCCCAGCATTTT.

The chain couples TRBV29-1 to TRBJ1-2; 9 bases are shared with TRBD1. This CDR3 contains 13 residues. V gave up 6 bases and J gave up 8 bases; unmatched junction bases: 10. CDR1 SQVTM and CDR2 ANQGSEA come from the germline V gene. CDR3 loop: CSVRTGAGRGYTF. CDR3 bases: TGCAGCGTGAGGACAGGGGCCGGTCGAGGCTACACCTTC.

This clone was seen a single time. The chain carries TRBV4-3 and TRBJ2-2; 9 nucleotides match TRBD2. V lost 1 base to trimming and J lost 2 bases; unmatched junction nucleotides: 8. The CDR3 sequence is 18 residues long. The germline gives CDR1 LGHNA, CDR2 YSLEER. In DNA, the CDR3 is TGCGCCAGCAGCCAAGTTCGGTTAGCGGGAGCTAACACCGGGGAGCTGTTTTTT. Amino acid sequence: CASSQVRLAGANTGELFF.

The chain recombines TRBV10-1 with TRBJ1-5; D not certain. V gave up 8 bases and J gave up 5 bases, with 25 bases separating them. CDR1 is WNHNN, CDR2 SYGVQD, per germline (reference sequence). This CDR3 has 17 residues. The CDR3 region has the DNA TGCGCCAGCCTCCCCTTATTTGCTCCGGGAGGCGATCAGCCCCAGCATTTT. Encoded protein: CASLPLFAPGGDQPQHF.

This clone appeared once. V gene TRBV5-1 combines with J gene TRBJ2-1; 9 bases agree with TRBD2. The CDR3 spans 14 residues. With V trimmed by 4 bases and J by 8 bases, 7 bases remained unmatched. The V gene's germline CDR1 is SGHRS and CDR2 YFSETQ. The CDR3 region is CASSTGTSWDEQFF. The DNA for the CDR3 is TGCGCCAGCAGCACCGGGACTAGCTGGGATGAGCAGTTCTTC. Drawing the rest from reference TRBV5-1 and TRBJ2-1, the complete variable domain is KAGVTQTPRYLIKTRGQQVTLSCSPISGHRSVSWYQQTPGQGLQFLFEYFSETQRNKGNFPGRFSGRQFSNSRSEMNVSTLELGDSALYLCASSTGTSWDEQFFGPGTRLTVL.

This chain links TRBV12-3 or TRBV12-4 with TRBJ1-1; perhaps TRBD1 as D (6 bases). The CDR3 runs to 13 residues. V was cut by 5 bases and J by 5 bases, with 12 bases left in between. CDR3 coding DNA: TGTGCCAGCAGTCAACAGGGCGAGACTGAAGCTTTCTTT. Protein sequence: CASSQQGETEAFF.

This chain connects TRBV29-1 to TRBJ2-2, with TRBD2 matching over 9 bases. Germline CDR1 reads SQVTM; CDR2 reads ANQGSEA. The J segment lost 4 bases and the V segment lost 3 bases, leaving 3 bases of the junction unmatched. This CDR3 comprises 14 residues. The CDR3 DNA reads as TGCAGCGTTGACGCGGGAGGGGGCACCGGGGAGCTGTTTTTT. Its protein product is CSVDAGGGTGELFF.

This clone was detected only once. CDR3 nucleotides: TGTGCGGAAGCGGCTAGCGGGGGGATCAATGAGCAGTTCTTC. Translating gives CAEAASGGINEQFF. The chain combines TRBV7-9 with TRBJ2-1, with 11 bases aligning to TRBD2. This CDR3 is 14 amino acids long. Looked up from germline, CDR1 is SEHNR and CDR2 is FQNEAQ (reference sequence).

CDR3 amino acids: CASRAVTGQASTEAFF. The CDR3 DNA is TGTGCCAGCAGGGCTGTCACGGGACAGGCCTCCACTGAAGCTTTCTTT. J is TRBJ1-1 and V is TRBV28; 8 bases map to TRBD1. The V gene's germline CDR1 is MDHEN and CDR2 SYDVKM. This CDR3 has 16 amino acids. The V and J ends lost 6 bases and 4 bases, in that order; junction bases with no gene match: 13.